The sequence of this T cell receptor beta chain was determined in a study of spatial heterogeneity in lung cancer. Across the study: Correlation of TCR transcript counts in tumor regions with a T cell module score from matched bulk RNA-seq was strong. Raw-read counts averaged over ten per unique TCR and UMI combination.

This CDR3 contains 13 residues. V shed 3 bases and J shed 5 bases, with 13 bases lying between them. CDR1 is SQVTM, CDR2 ANQGSEA, per germline. MiXCR, applied by TCRdb to the 5' RACE reads, yields one record per CDR3 protein. This table has approximately 94,000 distinct CDR3 sequences, 4% to 4.5% appearing once. Study conclusions and caveats: How many expanded intratumoral alpha and beta TCRs were present tracked the tumor mutation count, which was a count of nonsynonymous mutations.

The time point denotes: sample taken at primary tumor resection. Untreated early-stage non-small cell lung cancer patients, fewer than 85 in total, were the donors. The authors sequenced whole RNA from tumor, nontumor lung or frozen PBMC without sorting. This clonotype occurred a few times. The antigen remains unidentified. The sequence was obtained from a male donor with early-stage non-small cell lung cancer. The rearrangement links TRBV29-1 to TRBJ2-5; the D gene is possibly TRBD1 (6 bases). The sequences come from lung tumor tissue, collected at surgery. The DNA for the CDR3 is TGCAGCGTTGATGGGACATACGGGGAGACCCAGTACTTC. Translation: CSVDGTYGETQYF.